Given below is one TCR beta chain in context. In the authors' methods: The authors estimated nucleated cell counts from reference gene primer amplification. Clones were sequenced by immunoSEQ multiplex PCR, and TCRdb holds only the in-frame ones, with some missing. That table furnishes V, J and clone size, whereas the DNA furnished D and trimming. The table records around 200,000 clones, roughly 89% of them present only once. The CDR3 has 15 residues. The V end lost 1 base, the J end lost 4 bases, and 11 bases lay between the germline ends. Germline V gene sequence: CDR1 LNHNV, CDR2 YYDKDF (reference sequence). The entry originates in a study of blood T cell repertoires in COVID-19. Study-wide background: The United States, Italy and Spain provided the acute and convalescent COVID-19 samples. Sources were T cells, B-cell-depleted T cells, or PBMCs; the material itself was cDNA or gDNA.

The chain recombines TRBV15 with TRBJ1-3, with D perhaps matching TRBD1 (5 bases). Specimen: peripheral blood. The TCR was taken from a man aged 45-60 years with acute or convalescent COVID-19. In nucleotides, the CDR3 is TGTGCCACCAGCAGAGGGGAGGGACGAGGAAACACCATATATTTT. It translates to CATSRGEGRGNTIYF.